This T cell receptor (beta chain) was sequenced during a study of long-term antiretroviral therapy in people with HIV. Germline V CDR1 and CDR2: KGHSH, LQKENI. V lost 0 bases and J lost 2, with 11 bases in between. This CDR3 region has 16 residues. Survey level was the resolution at which the v3.0 immunoSEQ assay ran. Assay used: immunoSEQ multiplex PCR; TCRdb lists only in-frame clones, some missing. The data hold 20,000 to 25,000 clones, with about four fifths observed a single time. This material consisted of unsorted PBMCs, taken 1.5 years after starting antiretroviral therapy. V and J are TRBV18 and TRBJ2-1; weak D call: TRBD1 (6 bases). The sequence derives from a man aged 25 to 40 with HIV. The CDR3 is CASSPPFRGAYNEQFF. CDR3 coding DNA: TGTGCCAGCTCACCACCATTCAGGGGAGCCTACAATGAGCAGTTCTTC.